This is a list of T cell receptor beta chains from one sample in a study of shared clonotypes between healthy human individuals. Sequencing used immunoSEQ multiplex PCR; TCRdb keeps in-frame clones, though not all of them. The table lists some 500,000 clones, 65% to 80% of them singletons. The sequencing input was PBMCs. Receptor source: a woman aged 40 to 50 in good health. Some clones in this sample may be carry-over from other donors' samples. Each CDR3 is given without its conserved first and last residue. The order of the fields is CDR3 protein, J gene, V gene, D gene. The D gene is left open where the match is weak.

CDR3aa: ASSKGAGATGANVLT
j_gene: TRBJ2-6
v_gene: TRBV21-1
d_gene: .

CDR3aa: ASSLGYSGTSTDTQY
j_gene: TRBJ2-3
v_gene: TRBV11-3
d_gene: TRBD2

CDR3aa: ASSNQGGSGAIY
j_gene: TRBJ1-3
v_gene: TRBV7-9
d_gene: .

CDR3aa: SARRGTGGTEAF
j_gene: TRBJ1-1
v_gene: TRBV29-1
d_gene: TRBD1

CDR3aa: ASSLGQGVGEQY
j_gene: TRBJ2-7
v_gene: TRBV5-1
d_gene: .

CDR3aa: ASSFGLAGGENEQY
j_gene: TRBJ2-7
v_gene: TRBV27
d_gene: TRBD2

CDR3aa: ASSSLSQETQY
j_gene: TRBJ2-5
v_gene: TRBV7-6
d_gene: .

CDR3aa: ASSVPLRGDGIIEQF
j_gene: TRBJ2-1
v_gene: TRBV9
d_gene: .

CDR3aa: ASRASYNEQF
j_gene: TRBJ2-1
v_gene: TRBV4-2
d_gene: .

CDR3aa: ATSRDSTSSETQY
j_gene: TRBJ2-5
v_gene: TRBV15
d_gene: .

CDR3aa: ASSWYEAF
j_gene: TRBJ1-1
v_gene: TRBV2
d_gene: .

CDR3aa: ASSWAPGSGGFQETQY
j_gene: TRBJ2-5
v_gene: TRBV5-1
d_gene: TRBD1

CDR3aa: ASSLGTGWQF
j_gene: TRBJ2-1
v_gene: TRBV7-2
d_gene: TRBD1

CDR3aa: ASSYLGQGRTGELF
j_gene: TRBJ2-2
v_gene: TRBV5-6
d_gene: TRBD1

CDR3aa: ASSEQTGAGNEQF
j_gene: TRBJ2-1
v_gene: TRBV2
d_gene: .

CDR3aa: ASSTRFEGEQF
j_gene: TRBJ2-1
v_gene: TRBV5-1
d_gene: .

CDR3aa: ASSPTLAGATGELF
j_gene: TRBJ2-2
v_gene: TRBV10-1
d_gene: TRBD2

CDR3aa: ASGLDWTARGYGYT
j_gene: TRBJ1-2
v_gene: TRBV12-5
d_gene: .

CDR3aa: ASRSAGETQY
j_gene: TRBJ2-5
v_gene: TRBV27
d_gene: .

CDR3aa: ASSMQWTDTQY
j_gene: TRBJ2-3
v_gene: TRBV19
d_gene: .

CDR3aa: ASSLPTGTNYGYT
j_gene: TRBJ1-2
v_gene: TRBV28
d_gene: .

CDR3aa: ASSPRPGDEQY
j_gene: TRBJ2-7
v_gene: TRBV5-4
d_gene: .

CDR3aa: ASSIDNTGPLDTQY
j_gene: TRBJ2-3
v_gene: TRBV19
d_gene: .

CDR3aa: ASSVRGDATGELF
j_gene: TRBJ2-2
v_gene: TRBV6-4
d_gene: .

CDR3aa: ASSGTGPIYEQY
j_gene: TRBJ2-7
v_gene: TRBV30
d_gene: TRBD1

CDR3aa: ASSLEYLNEQF
j_gene: TRBJ2-1
v_gene: TRBV7-7
d_gene: .

CDR3aa: ASSEVGINYEQY
j_gene: TRBJ2-7
v_gene: TRBV6-1
d_gene: .

CDR3aa: ASSLGVETQY
j_gene: TRBJ2-5
v_gene: TRBV7-2
d_gene: .

CDR3aa: ASSIAAGDYEQY
j_gene: TRBJ2-7
v_gene: TRBV19
d_gene: TRBD2

CDR3aa: AWSSPLYEQY
j_gene: TRBJ2-7
v_gene: TRBV30
d_gene: .

CDR3aa: ASSKRGLAGAGELF
j_gene: TRBJ2-2
v_gene: TRBV9
d_gene: TRBD2

CDR3aa: ASSPNFLAGGVNEQF
j_gene: TRBJ2-1
v_gene: TRBV19
d_gene: TRBD2

CDR3aa: ASSPDIHQPQH
j_gene: TRBJ1-5
v_gene: TRBV18
d_gene: .

CDR3aa: AIKGGGTQTPITDTQY
j_gene: TRBJ2-3
v_gene: TRBV10-3
d_gene: TRBD1

CDR3aa: AISEQENTGELF
j_gene: TRBJ2-2
v_gene: TRBV10-3
d_gene: .

CDR3aa: ASRLTGTVQETQY
j_gene: TRBJ2-5
v_gene: TRBV7-3
d_gene: TRBD1

CDR3aa: ASSSSSTGELF
j_gene: TRBJ2-2
v_gene: TRBV7-6
d_gene: .

CDR3aa: ASSPMGLAGDYEQY
j_gene: TRBJ2-7
v_gene: TRBV28
d_gene: TRBD2

CDR3aa: ASSLVEYTEAF
j_gene: TRBJ1-1
v_gene: TRBV27
d_gene: .

CDR3aa: AWSNLRQGLSDEQF
j_gene: TRBJ2-1
v_gene: TRBV30
d_gene: TRBD1

CDR3aa: ASRQQQETQY
j_gene: TRBJ2-5
v_gene: TRBV5-1
d_gene: .

CDR3aa: ASSRDRAFSGNTIY
j_gene: TRBJ1-3
v_gene: TRBV28
d_gene: TRBD1

CDR3aa: ASSPSRGGEQY
j_gene: TRBJ2-7
v_gene: TRBV27
d_gene: .

CDR3aa: AISSRQGSMVKLF
j_gene: TRBJ1-4
v_gene: TRBV6-1
d_gene: .